Listed below are T cell receptor beta chains from one sample, sequenced in a study of blood T cell repertoires in COVID-19. Libraries were prepared by immunoSEQ multiplex PCR; TCRdb keeps only in-frame clonotypes and omits some of them. There are approximately 150,000 clones in the sample; around 83% occur only once, and less than 20% lies in the top ten. Input material: peripheral blood. The receptors originated from a woman in her 70s who had recovered from COVID-19. Each CDR3 is given with its conserved first and last residue. A D gene is named only where the DNA matches it firmly. Only part of the rows carry a size: once, few, many, or a class if the clone is expanded.

J gene: TRBJ1-4; clone size: .; V gene: TRBV7-9; D gene: TRBD1; CDR3 protein: CASSPSGQGGEKLFF; CDR3 DNA: TGTGCCAGCAGCCCGAGTGGGCAGGGGGGTGAAAAACTGTTTTTT
J gene: TRBJ2-7; clone size: .; V gene: TRBV27; D gene: TRBD2; CDR3 protein: CASSRLAGAYEQYF; CDR3 DNA: TGTGCCAGCAGTAGACTAGCGGGGGCCTACGAGCAGTACTTC
J gene: TRBJ2-1; clone size: .; V gene: TRBV10-3; D gene: TRBD2; CDR3 protein: CAISEWVAGEDEQFF; CDR3 DNA: TGTGCCATCAGTGAGTGGGTAGCGGGAGAGGATGAGCAGTTCTTC
J gene: TRBJ2-7; clone size: .; V gene: TRBV5-6; D gene: TRBD1; CDR3 protein: CASSLGQGASYEQYF; CDR3 DNA: TGTGCCAGCAGCTTGGGACAGGGGGCTTCCTACGAGCAGTACTTC
J gene: TRBJ2-7; clone size: once; V gene: TRBV19; D gene: TRBD1; CDR3 protein: CASSVRGLYEQYF; CDR3 DNA: TGTGCCAGTAGTGTCAGGGGGCTGTACGAGCAGTACTTC
J gene: TRBJ1-1; clone size: .; V gene: TRBV7-8; D gene: .; CDR3 protein: CASSRSEISEAFF; CDR3 DNA: TGTGCCAGCAGCCGGAGTGAGATCTCTGAAGCTTTCTTT
J gene: TRBJ2-7; clone size: .; V gene: TRBV14; D gene: .; CDR3 protein: CASSPSDSYEQYF; CDR3 DNA: TGTGCCAGCAGCCCCTCTGACAGTTACGAGCAGTACTTC
J gene: TRBJ2-1; clone size: .; V gene: TRBV7-9; D gene: .; CDR3 protein: CASSLSGGGGLNEQFF; CDR3 DNA: TGTGCCAGCAGCTTATCCGGGGGCGGGGGACTGAATGAGCAGTTCTTC
J gene: TRBJ2-3; clone size: .; V gene: TRBV6-5; D gene: TRBD2; CDR3 protein: CASEAGTTTDTQYF; CDR3 DNA: TGTGCCAGCGAGGCCGGGACTACCACAGATACGCAGTATTTT
J gene: TRBJ2-1; clone size: .; V gene: TRBV5-1; D gene: TRBD2; CDR3 protein: CASSPLSGTYNEQFF; CDR3 DNA: TGCGCCAGCAGCCCCCTTAGCGGGACCTACAATGAGCAGTTCTTC
J gene: TRBJ1-2; clone size: few; V gene: TRBV28; D gene: TRBD1; CDR3 protein: CASSLSGTGYGYTF; CDR3 DNA: TGTGCCAGCAGTTTATCGGGGACAGGGTATGGCTACACCTTC
J gene: TRBJ2-1; clone size: once; V gene: TRBV6-5; D gene: TRBD1; CDR3 protein: CASSYPGTGRNEQFF; CDR3 DNA: TGTGCCAGCAGTTACCCCGGGACAGGGAGGAATGAGCAGTTCTTC
J gene: TRBJ1-2; clone size: .; V gene: TRBV7-2; D gene: .; CDR3 protein: CASSLPRGGPAHPYGYTF; CDR3 DNA: TGTGCCAGCAGCCTACCTAGGGGGGGGCCCGCCCACCCTTATGGCTACACCTTC